The T cell receptor (beta chain) described here comes from a study of cytomegalovirus exposure and HLA in healthy donors (dated by TCRdb to 2017 to 2019). Context from the whole study: An earlier analysis of about 560 of the donors reported 276 Gb of sequence data and 117 million unique TCR beta sequences obtained from 150 million to 200 million T cells. An early release covering about 600 HLA-typed donors comprised approximately 290 gigabases of sequencing data and 85 million to 100 million unique TCR sequences. The genetic ancestry cluster associated with self-reported Caucasian donors included 65% to 90% of the roughly 360 genotyped donors. The aim of the study was to test whether cataloging public T cell receptors could identify signatures of past pathogen exposure. The study profiled the T cell repertoires of 666 subjects by immunosequencing and related them to cytomegalovirus serostatus. Along with the roughly 700-subject first cohort, a separate validation cohort of 120 different subjects was used. To predict cytomegalovirus infection status, the study brought together high-throughput TCR immunosequencing, statistical association of individual TCRs with disease status, and machine learning. A later analysis re-examined previously published TCR beta repertoires from just over 650 donors and added high-resolution HLA genotyping to investigate patterns of TCR occurrence. In the later analysis, no new phenotypic data were used to find candidate immune exposures; instead, reliance was placed on TCR beta sequences and their occurrence across donors. In an earlier analysis of a few hundred of the donors, high-throughput TCR beta sequencing was used to judge whether each TCR beta V gene segment behaved as functional or pseudogenic. Donor age, sex, ethnicity and CMV serostatus were compiled alongside the repertoire data. A later genetic analysis used genome-wide SNP genotypes for 398 of the 666 donors, treating that subset as a discovery cohort. All discovery cohort repertoires had been generated using a single sequencing platform. HLA typing covered class I and class II loci at four-digit resolution. Typing coverage varied by locus: 629-630 donors for A, B, C, DRB1 and DQB1; around 560 for DQA1; more than 600 for DPA1; 450 to 480 for DPB1. Four to six DR-DQ haplotypes were handled as single units for association and clustering, since linkage in the cohort was strong. Among a few hundred genotyped donors of the cohort, an average of roughly 240,000 unique TCR beta nucleotide sequences were sequenced per donor, roughly 18% of them non-productive. Study-wide conclusions, independent of this receptor: Immune exposure information for the cohort was limited to CMV serostatus. Roughly uniform sequencing depth across donors was assumed in presence/absence analyses, although this assumption may not hold. Most TCR sequences were seen in very few donors, while some public TCRs were found in many individuals. In a later analysis, HLA-associated TCR beta chains showed more clonal expansion and lower generation probabilities than non-associated chains that were equally common. When HLA alleles, especially DR and DQ, strongly co-occurred, attributing TCR associations to individual alleles was difficult. Broadly in line with IMGT annotations, most TCR beta V segments showed up in productive rearrangements about 87% or about 30% of the time in an earlier analysis of some 590 of the donors. V-gene and J-gene trimming of TCR beta chains was associated with a missense DCLRE1C variant in a later genetic analysis, and the association was replicated in an independent cohort. A cluster of highly shared sequence variants was judged likely to be a technical artifact of the sequencing pipeline. According to the authors, the approach could potentially be generalized to other disease states and immunological phenotypes. A later genetic analysis reported fewer N-insertions in productive TCRs among donors in an Asian-associated ancestry cluster than the approximately 700-donor mean. A total of 164 TCR beta chains were listed by the study as associated with cytomegalovirus. In this cohort, only TCR beta chains were sequenced, and detectable features were limited by the absence of alpha or paired-chain data. Correlated functional status among segregating V segments might reflect linkage disequilibrium, but an unknown experimental factor could not be ruled out. According to a later analysis, TCR association rates differed among HLA loci, with DRB1 alleles showing the most associated TCRs and HLA-C alleles showing the fewest. Because the 87-base-pair reads could not distinguish some IMGT-functional V segments, including TRBV6-2 and TRBV6-3, those segments were excluded. A further reported finding was that TCR beta sequences accurately predicted the HLA-A and HLA-B alleles for most subjects in the first cohort. The classifier was reported to diagnose cytomegalovirus status with high specificity and sensitivity in both the original cohort and the validation cohort. In a later analysis, most CMV-associated TCR beta chains were found to appear HLA-restricted, with HLA associations seemingly driven largely by CMV exposure. Three of the identified cytomegalovirus-associated TCR beta chains were confirmed in vitro to be specific for cytomegalovirus antigens. A later analysis reported that several top co-occurrence clusters appeared linked to parvovirus B19, influenza, CMV and Epstein-Barr virus. Because HLA typing was unavailable for some donors at each locus, only the typed subset was used in association tests. Some 16 rarely observed V segments, including chromosome 9 orphons, were excluded from the earlier analysis of approximately 500 of the donors because counts were too low. A later analysis associated about 17,000 TCR beta sequences with specific HLA alleles at a false discovery rate of 0.05.

The germline V gene (reference sequence) yields LNHDA for CDR1 and SQIVND for CDR2. V loses 3 bases, J loses 2 bases, and the germline ends lie 10 bases apart. There are 14 amino acids in the CDR3, from cysteine to phenylalanine inclusive. CDR3 DNA is the only sequence kept; it has 42 bases, read in frame from the first base. The cohort comprised approximately 700 healthy bone marrow donors. Cohort members were all nominally healthy when sampled, although unrecorded immune exposures were likely present. The donor was CMV seronegative and was included in the group of hundreds of seronegative cohort members. Every donor gave a peripheral blood sample, and the peripheral blood mononuclear cells from that sample were used for TCR beta sequencing. Genomic DNA was extracted from the blood cell samples with the Qiagen DNeasy Blood Extraction Kit. Notes on this clone: Its recognized antigen is unknown. Base-call qualities are not available, and no considerably larger clone is one nucleotide away.

Libraries were made using the immunoSEQ multiplex PCR assay. The multiplex PCR relied on a mix of 60 forward primers for TCR Vbeta segments and 13 reverse primers for TCR Jbeta segments. A multiplex PCR assay on genomic DNA amplified the CDR3 region of rearranged TCR beta genes. Amplified TCR beta libraries were sequenced as 87-base-pair reads on the Illumina HiSeq System. The original methods were these. In a later analysis, roughly 80 million unique TCR beta chains were counted across the 666 repertoires, and some 10 million of these chains were shared by at least two donors. A nearest-neighbor algorithm error-corrected the raw reads and collapsed the reads into unique sequences, merging closely related sequences to remove PCR and sequencing errors. Alignment of CDR3 sequences to IMGT reference sequences was used to assign V, D and J gene segments. Each retained sequence needed at least a six-nucleotide match to both a V gene segment and a J gene segment. A rearrangement was called productive if the CDR3 had no stop codons and remained in frame with V and J, and every other rearrangement was called non-productive. Following IMGT convention, CDR3 was defined as the stretch from the second conserved V-encoded cysteine to the conserved J-encoded phenylalanine. In an earlier analysis of more than 550 of the donors, sequences lacking an unambiguous match to a single V gene segment were excluded. An earlier analysis of fewer than 650 of the donors classified V segments as functional when productive rearrangements were above 56.7% and as segregating when the standard deviation between donors was above 5%. To diagnose cytomegalovirus status from the catalog of TCR beta chain sequences, a statistical classification framework was built. In a later analysis, V and J genes were assigned by comparing TCR nucleotide sequences against IMGT/GENE-DB human TR gene sequences. Using the TCRdist pipeline, a later analysis assigned CDR3 sequences along with most-parsimonious VDJ recombination scenarios. A later analysis defined each TCR beta chain by its CDR3 amino acid sequence plus V-gene family, and excluded reads lacking a unique V-gene family. As a way to deal with suspected cross-contamination and a sequencing artifact, a later analysis dropped approximately 590 nucleotide sequences that were highly shared and had low generation probability. A later analysis calculated a clonal expansion index for each public chain from normalized within-repertoire ranks of inferred template counts. In a later analysis, generation probabilities were computed using a VDJ recombination model fitted to out-of-frame rearrangements, and the results were checked against IGoR. In a later analysis, hypergeometric tests were used to score TCR-TCR, TCR-HLA and TCR-CMV co-occurrence, with a repertoire-size bias correction applied to TCR pairs. False discovery rates were estimated in a later analysis by permuting HLA or CMV assignments 20 times. In a later analysis, co-occurring TCRs were grouped using DBSCAN, with TCRdist sequence similarity added in when clustering inside HLA-allele-positive subsets. Repertoires with fewer than 30,000 or more than 120,000 public chains were left out of co-occurrence clustering, as were a few repertoires with anomalous nucleotide sharing. The table was pulled from immuneACCESS by TCRdb, which kept in-frame rearrangements only. Such tables lose some clones; where checked, under half of the loss comes from unresolved V genes, and the rest has no known cause. V, J and clone size are taken as reported in that table, and D and trimming were inferred from the DNA itself. In all, the sample holds 100,000 to 150,000 clones, and around 81% of those were seen once. The top ten clones comprise approximately 1.2% of the sample.

The clonotype comes from a female donor in good health and CMV-seronegative. The chain is encoded by TRBV19 joined to TRBJ1-1; the D gene is perhaps TRBD1, from 5 matching bases. The sample taken for sequencing was PBMCs. The CDR3 region: CASSMGGVNTEAFF. Read as DNA, the sequence is TGTGCCAGTAGTATGGGGGGGGTTAACACTGAAGCTTTCTTT.